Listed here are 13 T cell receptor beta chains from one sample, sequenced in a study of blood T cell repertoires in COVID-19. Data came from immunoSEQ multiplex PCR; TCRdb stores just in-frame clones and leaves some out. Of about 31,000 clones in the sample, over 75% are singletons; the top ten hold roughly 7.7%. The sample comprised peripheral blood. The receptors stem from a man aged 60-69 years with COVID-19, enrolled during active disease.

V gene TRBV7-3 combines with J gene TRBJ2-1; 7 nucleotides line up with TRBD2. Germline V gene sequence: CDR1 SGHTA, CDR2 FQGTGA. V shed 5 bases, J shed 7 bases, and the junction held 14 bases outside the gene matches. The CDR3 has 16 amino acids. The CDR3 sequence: CASSPDRAGQRNEQFF. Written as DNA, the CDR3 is TGTGCCAGCAGCCCCGACCGAGCGGGGCAAAGAAATGAGCAGTTCTTC.

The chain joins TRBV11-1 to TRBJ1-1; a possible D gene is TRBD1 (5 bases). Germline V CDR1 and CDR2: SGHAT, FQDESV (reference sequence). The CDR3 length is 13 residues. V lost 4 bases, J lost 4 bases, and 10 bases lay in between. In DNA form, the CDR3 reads TGTGCCAGCAGCTCAGGGTTGGGCACTGAAGCTTTCTTT. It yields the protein CASSSGLGTEAFF. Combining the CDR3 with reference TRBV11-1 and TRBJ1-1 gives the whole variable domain EAEVAQSPRYKITEKSQAVAFWCDPISGHATLYWYRQILGQGPELLVQFQDESVVDDSQLPKDRFSAERLKGVDSTLKIQPAELGDSAMYLCASSSGLGTEAFFGQGTRLTVV.

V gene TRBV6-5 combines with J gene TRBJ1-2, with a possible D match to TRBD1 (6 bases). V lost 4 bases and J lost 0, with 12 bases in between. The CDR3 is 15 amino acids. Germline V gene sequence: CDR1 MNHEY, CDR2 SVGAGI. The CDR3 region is CASSFGGLPNYGYTF. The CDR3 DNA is TGTGCCAGCAGTTTCGGGGGGCTGCCTAACTATGGCTACACCTTC.

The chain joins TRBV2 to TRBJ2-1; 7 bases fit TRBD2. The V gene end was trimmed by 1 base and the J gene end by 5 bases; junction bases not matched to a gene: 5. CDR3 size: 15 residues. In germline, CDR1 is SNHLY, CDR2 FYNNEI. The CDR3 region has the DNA TGTGCCAGCAGTGAAGGACTAGCCCCAGACAATGAGCAGTTCTTC. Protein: CASSEGLAPDNEQFF. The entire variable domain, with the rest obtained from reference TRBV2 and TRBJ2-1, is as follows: EPEVTQTPSHQVTQMGQEVILRCVPISNHLYFYWYRQILGQKVEFLVSFYNNEISEKSEIFDDQFSVERPDGSNFTLKIRSTKLEDSAMYFCASSEGLAPDNEQFFGPGTRLTVL.

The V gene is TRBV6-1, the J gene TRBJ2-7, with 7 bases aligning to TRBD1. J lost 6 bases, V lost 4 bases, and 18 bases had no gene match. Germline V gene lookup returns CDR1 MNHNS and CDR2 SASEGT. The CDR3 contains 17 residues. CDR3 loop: CASSGLRGQRFFSEQYF. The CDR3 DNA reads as TGTGCCAGCAGTGGCTTGAGGGGACAGCGTTTTTTTTCCGAGCAGTACTTC.

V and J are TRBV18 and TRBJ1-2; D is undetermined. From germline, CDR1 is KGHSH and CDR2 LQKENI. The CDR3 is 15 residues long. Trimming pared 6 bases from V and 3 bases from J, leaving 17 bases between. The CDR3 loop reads CASSVNPGADYGYTF. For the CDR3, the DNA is TGTGCCAGCTCCGTAAACCCGGGAGCGGACTATGGCTACACCTTC.

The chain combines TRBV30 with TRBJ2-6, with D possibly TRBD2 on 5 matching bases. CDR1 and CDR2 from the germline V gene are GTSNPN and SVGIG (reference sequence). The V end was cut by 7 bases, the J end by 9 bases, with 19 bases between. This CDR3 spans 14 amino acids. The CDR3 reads CASHRRERGNVLTF. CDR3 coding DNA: TGTGCCTCACACCGACGGGAACGTGGCAACGTCCTGACTTTC.

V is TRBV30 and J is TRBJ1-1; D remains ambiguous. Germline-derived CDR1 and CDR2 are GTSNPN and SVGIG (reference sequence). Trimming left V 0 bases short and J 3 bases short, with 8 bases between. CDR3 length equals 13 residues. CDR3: CAWSVLRHTEAFF. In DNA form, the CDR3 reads TGTGCCTGGAGTGTACTGCGGCACACTGAAGCTTTCTTT. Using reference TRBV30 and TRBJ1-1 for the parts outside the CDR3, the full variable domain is SQTIHQWPATLVQPVGSPLSLECTVEGTSNPNLYWYRQAAGRGLQLLFYSVGIGQISSEVPQNLSASRPQDRQFILSSKKLLLSDSGFYLCAWSVLRHTEAFFGQGTRLTVV.

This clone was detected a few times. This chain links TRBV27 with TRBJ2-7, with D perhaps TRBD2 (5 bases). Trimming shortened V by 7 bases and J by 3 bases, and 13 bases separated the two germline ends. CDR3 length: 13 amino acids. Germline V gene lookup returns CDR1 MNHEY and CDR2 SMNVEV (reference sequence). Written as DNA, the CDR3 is TGTGCCAGCAAACTACCCGGGAACTACGAGCAGTACTTC. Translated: CASKLPGNYEQYF.

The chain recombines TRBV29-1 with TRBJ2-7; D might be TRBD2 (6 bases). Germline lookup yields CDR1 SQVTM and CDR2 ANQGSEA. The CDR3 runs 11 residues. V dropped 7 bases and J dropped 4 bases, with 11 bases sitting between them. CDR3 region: CSGTSGYEQYF. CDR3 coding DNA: TGCAGCGGGACAAGCGGGTACGAGCAGTACTTC.

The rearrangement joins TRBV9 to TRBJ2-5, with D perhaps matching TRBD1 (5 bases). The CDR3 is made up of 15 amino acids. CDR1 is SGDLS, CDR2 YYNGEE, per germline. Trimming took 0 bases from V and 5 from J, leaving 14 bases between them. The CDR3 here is CASSVAAGPRETQYF. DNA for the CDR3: TGTGCCAGCAGCGTAGCGGCAGGGCCAAGGGAGACCCAGTACTTC.

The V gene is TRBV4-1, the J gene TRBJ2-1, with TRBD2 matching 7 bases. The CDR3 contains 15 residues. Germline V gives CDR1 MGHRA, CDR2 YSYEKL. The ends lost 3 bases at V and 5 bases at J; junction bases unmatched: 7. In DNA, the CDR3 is TGCGCCAGCAGCCAGGGCGGGAGCACCCACAATGAGCAGTTCTTC. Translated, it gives CASSQGGSTHNEQFF.

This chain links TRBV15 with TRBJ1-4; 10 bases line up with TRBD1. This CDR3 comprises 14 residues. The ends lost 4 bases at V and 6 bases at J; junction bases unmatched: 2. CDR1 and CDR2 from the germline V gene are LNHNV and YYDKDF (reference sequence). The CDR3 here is CATSTDRGDEKLFF. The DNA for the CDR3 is TGTGCCACCAGCACGGACAGGGGGGATGAAAAACTGTTTTTT.